This T cell receptor beta chain was found in a study of radiotherapy plus CTLA-4 blockade in lung cancer. As for the study in general: Objective responses emerged in roughly 20% of patients, and 31% attained disease control.

The method was immunoSEQ multiplex PCR; TCRdb's version includes in-frame clones alone and lacks a portion of them. The repertoire holds about 73,000 clones, around 86% seen once, with around 40% in the top ten. Chemo-refractory metastatic non-small-cell lung cancer patients underwent focal radiation alongside CTLA-4 blockade with ipilimumab. Germline V lookup: CDR1 MNHEY, CDR2 SMNVEV (reference sequence). V lost 0 bases and J lost 4, with 7 bases in between. This CDR3 is built from 14 residues. Points from the study as a whole: Alongside interferon-beta, early blood T cell clone dynamics were reportedly the best predictor of response. Blood TCR clones of tumor origin expanded after radiotherapy plus ipilimumab.

Points on this clone: Its antigen is unidentified.

The clonotype was recovered from a human donor with non-small cell lung cancer that progressed on radiotherapy plus ipilimumab. The material was peripheral blood, obtained from a patient treated with radiotherapy plus ipilimumab. V and J are TRBV27 and TRBJ2-1; D gene ambiguous. In DNA, the CDR3 is TGTGCCAGCAGTTTATCGGTTCAGTACAATGAGCAGTTCTTC. Translated: CASSLSVQYNEQFF.